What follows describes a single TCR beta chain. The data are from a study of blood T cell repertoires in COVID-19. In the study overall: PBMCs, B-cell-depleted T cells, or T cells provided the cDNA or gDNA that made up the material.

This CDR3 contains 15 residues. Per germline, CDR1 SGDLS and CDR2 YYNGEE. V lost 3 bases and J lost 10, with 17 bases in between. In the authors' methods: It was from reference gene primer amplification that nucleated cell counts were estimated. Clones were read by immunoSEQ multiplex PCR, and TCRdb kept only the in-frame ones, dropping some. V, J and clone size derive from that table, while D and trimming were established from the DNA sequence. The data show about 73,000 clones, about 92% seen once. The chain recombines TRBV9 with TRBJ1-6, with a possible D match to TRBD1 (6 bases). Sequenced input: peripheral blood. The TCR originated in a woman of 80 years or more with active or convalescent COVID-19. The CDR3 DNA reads TGTGCCAGCAGCGCAGGGGAGGGTTTATACTCACCCCTCCACTTT. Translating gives CASSAGEGLYSPLHF.